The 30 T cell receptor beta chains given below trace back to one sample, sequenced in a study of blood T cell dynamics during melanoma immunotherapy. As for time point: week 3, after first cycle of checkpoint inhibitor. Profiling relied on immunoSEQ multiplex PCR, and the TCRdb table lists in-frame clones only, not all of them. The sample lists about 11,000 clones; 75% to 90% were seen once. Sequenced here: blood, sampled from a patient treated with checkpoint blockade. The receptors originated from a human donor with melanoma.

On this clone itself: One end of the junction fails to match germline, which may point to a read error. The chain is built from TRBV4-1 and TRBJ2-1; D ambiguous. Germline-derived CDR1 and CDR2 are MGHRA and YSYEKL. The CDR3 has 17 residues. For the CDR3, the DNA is TGCGCCAGCAGCCAAGTTACTACCGGGCACTTTTACATTGAGCAGTTCTTC. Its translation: CASSQVTTGHFYIEQFF.

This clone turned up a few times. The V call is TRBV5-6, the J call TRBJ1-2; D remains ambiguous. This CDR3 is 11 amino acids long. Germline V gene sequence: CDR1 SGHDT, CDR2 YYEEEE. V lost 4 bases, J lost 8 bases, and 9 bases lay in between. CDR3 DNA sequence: TGTGCCAGCAGCGGAAGGCGCGGCTACACCTTC. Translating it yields CASSGRRGYTF.

Here the CDR3 reads CASSPPSSGNTIYF. Written as DNA, the CDR3 is TGTGCCAGCAGTCCCCCCAGCTCTGGAAACACCATATATTTT. The chain links TRBV6-5 to TRBJ1-3; D is unclear. This CDR3 contains 14 residues. Deletions cut 5 bases from V and 0 bases from J, with 8 bases between. Germline V CDR1 and CDR2: MNHEY, SVGAGI.

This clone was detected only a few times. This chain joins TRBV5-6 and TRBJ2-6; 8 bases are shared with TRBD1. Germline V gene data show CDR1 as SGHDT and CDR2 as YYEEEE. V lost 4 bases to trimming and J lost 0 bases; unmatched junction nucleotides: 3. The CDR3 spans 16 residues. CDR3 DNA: TGTGCCAGCAGCCCGGGACAGGCCTCTGGGGCCAACGTCCTGACTTTC. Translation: CASSPGQASGANVLTF. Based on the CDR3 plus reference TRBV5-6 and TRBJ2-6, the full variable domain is DAGVTQSPTHLIKTRGQQVTLRCSPKSGHDTVSWYQQALGQGPQFIFQYYEEEERQRGNFPDRFSGHQFPNYSSELNVNALLLGDSALYLCASSPGQASGANVLTFGAGSRLTVL.

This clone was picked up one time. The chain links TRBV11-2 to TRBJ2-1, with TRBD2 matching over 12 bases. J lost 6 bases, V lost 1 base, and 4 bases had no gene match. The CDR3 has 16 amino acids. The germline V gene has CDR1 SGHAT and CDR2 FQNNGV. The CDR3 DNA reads TGTGCCAGCAGCTTAGTGCTACTAGCGGGAGGCAATGAGCAGTTCTTC. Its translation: CASSLVLLAGGNEQFF.

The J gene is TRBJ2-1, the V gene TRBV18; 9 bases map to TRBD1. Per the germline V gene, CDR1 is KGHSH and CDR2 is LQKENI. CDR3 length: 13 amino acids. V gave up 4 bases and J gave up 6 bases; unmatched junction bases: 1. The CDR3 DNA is TGTGCCAGCTCACTGGGACAGGGCAATGAGCAGTTCTTC. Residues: CASSLGQGNEQFF.

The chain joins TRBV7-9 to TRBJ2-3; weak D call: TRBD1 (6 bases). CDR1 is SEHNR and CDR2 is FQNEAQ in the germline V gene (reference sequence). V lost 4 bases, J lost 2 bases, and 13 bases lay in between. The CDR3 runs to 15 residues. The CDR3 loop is CASSSLTGYTDTQYF. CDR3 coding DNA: TGTGCCAGCAGCTCTTTGACAGGATACACAGATACGCAGTATTTT. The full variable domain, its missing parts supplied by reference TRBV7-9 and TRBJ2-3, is DTGVSQNPRHKITKRGQNVTFRCDPISEHNRLYWYRQTLGQGPEFLTYFQNEAQLEKSRLLSDRFSAERPKGSFSTLEIQRTEQGDSAMYLCASSSLTGYTDTQYFGPGTRLTVL.

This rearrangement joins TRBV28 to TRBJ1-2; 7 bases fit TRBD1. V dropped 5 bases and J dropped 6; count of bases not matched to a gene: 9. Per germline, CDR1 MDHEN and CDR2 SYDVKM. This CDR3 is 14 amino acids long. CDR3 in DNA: TGTGCCAGCAGTCCTCCGGACAGGTTGGATGGCTACACCTTC. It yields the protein CASSPPDRLDGYTF.

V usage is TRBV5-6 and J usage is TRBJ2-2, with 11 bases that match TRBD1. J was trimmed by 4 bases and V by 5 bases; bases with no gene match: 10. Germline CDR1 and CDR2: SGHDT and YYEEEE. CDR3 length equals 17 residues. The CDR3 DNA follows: TGTGCCAGCAGTTCTATTTCCGGGACAGGGGGCACCGGGGAGCTGTTTTTT. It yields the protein CASSSISGTGGTGELFF.

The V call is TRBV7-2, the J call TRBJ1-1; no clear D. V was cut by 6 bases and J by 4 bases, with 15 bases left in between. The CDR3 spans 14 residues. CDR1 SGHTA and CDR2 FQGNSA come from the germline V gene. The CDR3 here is CASRLSQSVTEAFF. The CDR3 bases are TGTGCCAGCAGACTTAGCCAGAGCGTCACTGAAGCTTTCTTT.

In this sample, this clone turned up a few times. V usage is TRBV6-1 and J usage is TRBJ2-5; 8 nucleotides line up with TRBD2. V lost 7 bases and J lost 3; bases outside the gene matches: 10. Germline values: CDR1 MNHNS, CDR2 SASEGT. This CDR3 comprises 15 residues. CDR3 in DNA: TGTGCCAGCACCAGCACAGCGGGAGTTGAAGAGACCCAGTACTTC. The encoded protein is CASTSTAGVEETQYF.

In DNA, the CDR3 is TGTGCCAGCAGTGGTGGGCTCCAAGCAGCCCCGTTAGTCACAGATACGCAGTATTTT. This sequence encodes CASSGGLQAAPLVTDTQYF. V gene TRBV28 combines with J gene TRBJ2-3; D ambiguous. The CDR3 consists of 19 residues. V was trimmed by 5 bases and J by 2 bases, leaving 26 bases between them. Germline V lookup: CDR1 MDHEN, CDR2 SYDVKM. The full variable domain, in which reference TRBV28 and TRBJ2-3 provide the parts outside the CDR3, is DVKVTQSSRYLVKRTGEKVFLECVQDMDHENMFWYRQDPGLGLRLIYFSYDVKMKEKGDIPEGYSVSREKKERFSLILESASTNQTSMYLCASSGGLQAAPLVTDTQYFGPGTRLTVL.

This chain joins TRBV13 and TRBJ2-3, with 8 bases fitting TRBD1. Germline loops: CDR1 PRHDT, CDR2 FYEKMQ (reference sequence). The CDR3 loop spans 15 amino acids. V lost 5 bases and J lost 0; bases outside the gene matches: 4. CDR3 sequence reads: CASSRGQVSTDTQYF. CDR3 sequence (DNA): TGTGCCAGCAGCCGGGGACAGGTTAGCACAGATACGCAGTATTTT.

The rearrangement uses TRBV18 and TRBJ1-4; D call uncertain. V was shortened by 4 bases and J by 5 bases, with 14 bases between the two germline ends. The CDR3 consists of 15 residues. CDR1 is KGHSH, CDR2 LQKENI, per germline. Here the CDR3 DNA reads TGTGCCAGCTCACTCTCCAGAGATGCGAATGAAAAACTGTTTTTT. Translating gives CASSLSRDANEKLFF.

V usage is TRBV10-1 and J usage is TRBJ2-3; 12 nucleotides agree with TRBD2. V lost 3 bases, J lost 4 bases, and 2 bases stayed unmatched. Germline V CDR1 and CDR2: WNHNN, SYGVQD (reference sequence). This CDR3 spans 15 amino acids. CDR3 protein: CASSDLAGGPDTQYF. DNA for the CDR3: TGCGCCAGCAGTGATCTAGCGGGAGGGCCAGATACGCAGTATTTT.

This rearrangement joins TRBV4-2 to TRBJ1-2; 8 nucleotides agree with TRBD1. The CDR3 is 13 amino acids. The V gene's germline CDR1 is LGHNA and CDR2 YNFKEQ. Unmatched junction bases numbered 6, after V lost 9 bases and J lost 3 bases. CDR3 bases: TGTGCCAGTTTCCAGGGGGCCGACTATGGCTACACCTTC. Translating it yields CASFQGADYGYTF.

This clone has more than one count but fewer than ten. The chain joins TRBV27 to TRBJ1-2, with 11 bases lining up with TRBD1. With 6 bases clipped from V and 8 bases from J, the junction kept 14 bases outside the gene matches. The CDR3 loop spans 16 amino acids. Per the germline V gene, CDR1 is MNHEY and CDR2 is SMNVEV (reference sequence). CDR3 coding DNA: TGTGCCAGCAGCACAACTCCCCCGGGACAGGGGGAGGGCTACACCTTC. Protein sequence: CASSTTPPGQGEGYTF.

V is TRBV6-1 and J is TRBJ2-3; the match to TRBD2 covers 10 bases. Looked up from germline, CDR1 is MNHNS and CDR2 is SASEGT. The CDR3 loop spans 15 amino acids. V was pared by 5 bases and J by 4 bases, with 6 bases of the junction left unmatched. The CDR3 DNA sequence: TGTGCCAGCAGTAGGTTAGCGGGAGGAGCAGATACGCAGTATTTT. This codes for CASSRLAGGADTQYF.

CDR3: CASSIEGSSYNEQFF. Written as DNA, the CDR3 is TGTGCCAGTAGTATAGAGGGATCCTCCTACAATGAGCAGTTCTTC. V and J are TRBV19 and TRBJ2-1; D remains unclear. V lost 0 bases and J 0 bases, leaving 6 bases between the germline ends. Per germline, CDR1 LNHDA and CDR2 SQIVND (reference sequence). The CDR3 contains 15 residues.

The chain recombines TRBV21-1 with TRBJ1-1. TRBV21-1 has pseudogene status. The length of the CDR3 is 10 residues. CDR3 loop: CASSRLGAFF. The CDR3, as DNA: TGTGCCAGCAGCAGACTTGGAGCTTTCTTT.

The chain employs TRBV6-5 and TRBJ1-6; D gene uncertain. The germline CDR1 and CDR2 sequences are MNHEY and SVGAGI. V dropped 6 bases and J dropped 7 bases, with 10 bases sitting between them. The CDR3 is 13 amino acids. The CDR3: CASSLRINSPLHF. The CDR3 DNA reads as TGTGCCAGCAGCCTAAGGATAAATTCACCCCTCCACTTT.

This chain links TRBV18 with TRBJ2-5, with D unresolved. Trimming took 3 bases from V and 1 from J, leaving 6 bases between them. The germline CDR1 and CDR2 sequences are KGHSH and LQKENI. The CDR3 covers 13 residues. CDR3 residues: CASSPGLQETQYF. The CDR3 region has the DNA TGTGCCAGCTCACCCGGTCTCCAAGAGACCCAGTACTTC.

This chain's CDR3 is CASTPTGGELFF. The CDR3, as DNA: TGTGCCAGCACCCCCACCGGAGGGGAGCTGTTTTTT. The chain couples TRBV7-6 to TRBJ2-2; D not certain. From germline, CDR1 is SGHVS and CDR2 FNYEAQ. The CDR3 extends over 12 amino acids. V was trimmed by 7 bases and J by 8 bases, leaving 11 bases between them. Supplemented by reference TRBV7-6 and TRBJ2-2, the full variable domain reads GAGVSQSPRYKVTKRGQDVALRCDPISGHVSLYWYRQALGQGPEFLTYFNYEAQQDKSGLPNDRFSAERPEGSISTLTIQRTEQRDSAMYRCASTPTGGELFFGEGSRLTVL.

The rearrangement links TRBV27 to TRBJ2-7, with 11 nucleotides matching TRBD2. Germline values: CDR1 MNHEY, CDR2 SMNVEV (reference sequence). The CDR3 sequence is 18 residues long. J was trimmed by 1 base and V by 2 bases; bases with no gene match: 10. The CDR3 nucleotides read TGTGCCAGCAGTTTACGGCTAGCGGGAGGCGGGGGGTCCTACGAGCAGTACTTC. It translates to CASSLRLAGGGGSYEQYF.

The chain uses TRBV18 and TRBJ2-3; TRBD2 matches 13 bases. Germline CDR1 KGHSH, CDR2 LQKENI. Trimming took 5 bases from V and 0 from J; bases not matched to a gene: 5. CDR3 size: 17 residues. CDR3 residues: CASSGGLAGASTDTQYF. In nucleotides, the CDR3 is TGTGCCAGCTCAGGAGGACTAGCGGGAGCTAGCACAGATACGCAGTATTTT.

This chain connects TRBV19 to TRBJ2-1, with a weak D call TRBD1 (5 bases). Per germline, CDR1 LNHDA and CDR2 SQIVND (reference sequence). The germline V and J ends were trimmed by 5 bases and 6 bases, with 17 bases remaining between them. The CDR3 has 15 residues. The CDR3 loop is CASSVQAQLRNEQFF. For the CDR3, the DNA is TGTGCCAGTAGTGTACAGGCCCAATTACGCAATGAGCAGTTCTTC.

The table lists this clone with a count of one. The CDR3 sequence: CASRPGAGPYEQYF. In DNA form, the CDR3 reads TGTGCCAGCAGGCCGGGGGCGGGGCCCTACGAGCAGTACTTC. The V and J genes are TRBV5-6 and TRBJ2-7; TRBD1 or TRBD2 may be the D gene (6 bases each). Germline CDR1 SGHDT, CDR2 YYEEEE. This CDR3 has 14 residues. The V end was cut by 5 bases, the J end by 2 bases, with 14 bases between.

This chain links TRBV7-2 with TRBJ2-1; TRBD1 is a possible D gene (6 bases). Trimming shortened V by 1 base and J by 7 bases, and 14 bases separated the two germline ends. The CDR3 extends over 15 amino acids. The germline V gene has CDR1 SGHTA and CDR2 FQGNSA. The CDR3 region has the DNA TGTGCCAGCAGCTTAGAAGGCACAGGGTGGAATGAGCAGTTCTTC. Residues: CASSLEGTGWNEQFF.

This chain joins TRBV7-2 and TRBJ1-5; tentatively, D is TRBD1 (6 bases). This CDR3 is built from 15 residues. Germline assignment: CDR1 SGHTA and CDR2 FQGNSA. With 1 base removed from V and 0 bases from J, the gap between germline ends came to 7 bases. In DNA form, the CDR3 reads TGTGCCAGCAGCTTAGGGGGACATAGCAATCAGCCCCAGCATTTT. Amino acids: CASSLGGHSNQPQHF.

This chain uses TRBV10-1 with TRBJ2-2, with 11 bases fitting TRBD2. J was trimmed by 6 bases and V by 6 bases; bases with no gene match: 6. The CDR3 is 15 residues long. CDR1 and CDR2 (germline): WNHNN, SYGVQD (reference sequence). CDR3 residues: CASSPTSGSAGELFF. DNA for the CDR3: TGCGCCAGCAGCCCTACTAGCGGGAGCGCCGGGGAGCTGTTTTTT.